This T cell receptor beta chain was identified during a study of blood T cell repertoires in COVID-19. Study summary: Spain, Italy and the United States supplied samples that represented acute and convalescent COVID-19. Sample material is recorded as cDNA or gDNA derived from T cells, B-cell-depleted T cells, or PBMCs.

This CDR3 is built from 15 residues. Trimming at V came to 5 bases and at J to 4 bases, leaving 9 bases not matched to a gene. The V gene's germline CDR1 is SGHKS and CDR2 YYEKEE (reference sequence). Seattle cases were enrolled at active infection and followed longitudinally. As processed by the authors: Reference gene primer amplification gave estimated nucleated cell counts. The method was immunoSEQ multiplex PCR; TCRdb's version includes in-frame clones alone and lacks a portion of them. That table supplies the V and J calls and clone size; D and trimming were determined from the DNA. Among around 430,000 clones, about 91% were seen once, and the ten largest hold 10% to 15%. This clone was recorded at least ten times.

Sequencing input: peripheral blood. The rearrangement joins TRBV5-5 to TRBJ1-2, with 9 nucleotides matching TRBD1. The sequence was collected from a woman aged 45-59 years with COVID-19, enrolled during active disease. For the CDR3, the DNA is TGTGCCAGCAGTTTGCTGGGACAGGGCCCCTATGGCTACACCTTC. Its protein product is CASSLLGQGPYGYTF.